The clone carrying this T cell receptor beta chain was seen more than once but under ten times. Its antigen is not known. Constant-segment primers and 5'RACE yielded cDNA libraries for TCR alpha and TCR beta, each carrying sample barcodes and UMIs. TCRdb passed the 5' RACE reads through MiXCR, listing each CDR3 protein once. The sample includes about 400,000 distinct CDR3 sequences, about 20% of them seen just once. The sample belongs to a study of T-cell memory formation after mild COVID-19. About the study: TCR clusters largely stayed donor specific.

Study-wide results and caveats: Mostly located in CM and EM were contracting CD4+ clones, with contracting CD8+ clones located in EMRA. For second-wave clones that peaked at day 37, SARS-CoV-2 specificity went unverified.

The CDR3 spans 12 residues. The germline V and J ends were trimmed by 8 bases and 7 bases, with 11 bases remaining between them. CDR1 is MNHEY and CDR2 is SVGEGT in the germline V gene. The chain couples TRBV6-2 or TRBV6-3 to TRBJ2-2; no reliable D call. Sequenced: PBMCs or a T cell subset sorted from them (not recorded which). This receptor was identified in a man younger than 30 who had mild COVID-19 (a few samples of this study predate the infection). Cell type and time point are not known. For the CDR3, the DNA is TGTGCCAGCGGCAATAATTACGGGGAGCTGTTTTTT. Translation: CASGNNYGELFF.